This T cell receptor beta chain was sequenced for a study of healthy donors' naive CD4 and CD8 T cells. In the study overall: A new alpha primer set targeted every functional IMGT alpha variant. Regarding the study as a whole: Chains were not paired, since alpha and beta were sequenced in bulk. A reported CD4+/CD8+ bias affected most V and J genes in naive cells.

This CDR3 contains 14 residues. Germline CDR1 reads MNHEY; CDR2 reads SVGAGI. Trimming stripped 8 bases from V and 1 base from J, with 14 bases between. Comments on this clonotype: Antigen unknown.

Starting from around 500 ng of total RNA, TCR libraries were made with linear amplification. Original data processing: Four to six healthy donors contributed around 85,000 sequenced TCR alpha transcripts. TCRdb itself ran the reads through MiXCR, one entry per CDR3 protein. TCRdb's processing, not the authors', yielded these V and J calls. The table lists approximately 180,000 distinct CDR3 sequences, about 74% of them singletons, with less than 2.5% in the top ten. The sample comprised naive CD4+ and CD8+ T cells sorted from blood, pooled from several donors. This receptor was taken from a pool of human donors in good health; the sample pools cells from several healthy donors. The chain is built from TRBV6-5 and TRBJ1-1; maybe TRBD1 (5 bases). The CDR3 region is CASGPRDGNTEAFF. The CDR3, as DNA: TGTGCCAGCGGCCCCCGGGACGGGAACACTGAAGCTTTCTTT.